In this sample, the clone carrying this T cell receptor beta chain turned up a few times. The time point: patch test 2, 6 weeks after DPC sensitization. Indicated treatment: therapeutic diphenylcyclopropenone sensitization with weekly scalp DPC. These data come from a study of human T cells and chemical hapten exposure. Per germline, CDR1 PRHDT and CDR2 FYEKMQ (reference sequence). The CDR3 contains 13 residues. The V and J ends lost 5 bases and 4 bases, in that order; junction bases with no gene match: 3. TCRdb independently ran MiXCR on the RACE reads; one entry per CDR3 protein. Found here are some 350,000 distinct CDR3 sequences, about 6% of them singletons; the top ten hold around 5.6%.

The sequence was obtained from a woman in her late teens or twenties with alopecia areata. Some clones in this sample may be carry-over from other donors' samples. Sequencing was performed on whole blood, taken in connection with sensitization to the hapten diphenylcyclopropenone (DPC). The J gene is TRBJ2-5, the V gene TRBV13; 8 bases fit TRBD1. This CDR3 reads CASSRTGLETQYF. The DNA for the CDR3 is TGTGCCAGCAGCCGGACAGGGTTAGAGACCCAGTACTTC.